This T cell receptor (beta chain) originates from a study of T cells in Graves' hyperthyroidism and ophthalmopathy. Study outcomes and limitations: Blood also contained most expanded thyroid clonotypes above 0.001.

There are a few counts of this clonotype. The antigen remains undetermined. Amplified regions were TCR beta CDR3 sequences from RNA transcripts. The HTBI set primed first-round TCR CDR3 RT-PCR. TCRdb processed the multiplex PCR reads anew with MiXCR; each CDR3 protein has one entry. The sample holds hundreds of thousands of distinct CDR3 sequences; around 22% are singletons and the top ten take 11%. The PBMCs studied were ones that came from roughly 9.1 ml fresh peripheral blood. Source material: blood. The receptor was isolated from a woman younger than 45 with Graves' ophthalmopathy.

For the CDR3, the DNA is TGTGCCAGCAGTTTATGGGGGGCGACCACTGAAGCTTTCTTT. It specifies CASSLWGATTEAFF. The J gene is TRBJ1-1, the V gene TRBV27; maybe TRBD1 (6 bases). Germline assignment: CDR1 MNHEY and CDR2 SMNVEV (reference sequence). CDR3 length equals 14 residues. Trimming took off 1 base at V and 4 bases at J, with 10 bases between the two ends.